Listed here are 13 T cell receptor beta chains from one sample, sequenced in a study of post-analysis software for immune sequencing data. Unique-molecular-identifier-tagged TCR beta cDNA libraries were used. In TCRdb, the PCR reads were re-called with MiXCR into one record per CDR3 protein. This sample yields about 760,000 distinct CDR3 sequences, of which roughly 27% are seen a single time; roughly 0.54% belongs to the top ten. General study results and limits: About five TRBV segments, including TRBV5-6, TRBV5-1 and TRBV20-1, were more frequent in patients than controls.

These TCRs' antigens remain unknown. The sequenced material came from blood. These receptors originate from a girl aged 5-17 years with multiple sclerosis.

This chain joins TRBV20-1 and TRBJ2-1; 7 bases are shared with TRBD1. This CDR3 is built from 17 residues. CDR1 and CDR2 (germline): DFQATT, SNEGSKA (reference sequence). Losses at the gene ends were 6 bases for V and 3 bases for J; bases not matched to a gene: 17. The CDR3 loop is CSAHTRTGGSLYNEQFF. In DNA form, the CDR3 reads TGCAGTGCCCACACGAGGACAGGAGGATCCCTCTACAATGAGCAGTTCTTC.

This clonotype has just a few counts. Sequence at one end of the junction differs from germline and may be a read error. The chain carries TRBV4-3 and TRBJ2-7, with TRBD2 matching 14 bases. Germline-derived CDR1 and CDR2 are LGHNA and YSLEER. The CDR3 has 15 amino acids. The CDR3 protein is CASSQGTSGGDERYF. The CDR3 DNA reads TGCGCCAGCAGCCAGGGGACTAGCGGGGGCGACGAGCGGTACTTC.

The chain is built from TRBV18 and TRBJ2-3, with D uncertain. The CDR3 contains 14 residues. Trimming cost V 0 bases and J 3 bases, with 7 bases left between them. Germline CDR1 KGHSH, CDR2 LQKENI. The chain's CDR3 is CASSPPSRTDTQYF. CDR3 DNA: TGTGCCAGCTCACCACCGTCCCGTACAGATACGCAGTATTTT.

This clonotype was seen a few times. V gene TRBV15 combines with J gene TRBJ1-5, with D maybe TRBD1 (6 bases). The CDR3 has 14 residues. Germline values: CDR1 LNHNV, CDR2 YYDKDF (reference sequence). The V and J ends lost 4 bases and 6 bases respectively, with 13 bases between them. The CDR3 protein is CATSTGVRGQPQHF. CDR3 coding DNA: TGTGCCACCAGCACCGGAGTCAGGGGTCAGCCCCAGCATTTT.

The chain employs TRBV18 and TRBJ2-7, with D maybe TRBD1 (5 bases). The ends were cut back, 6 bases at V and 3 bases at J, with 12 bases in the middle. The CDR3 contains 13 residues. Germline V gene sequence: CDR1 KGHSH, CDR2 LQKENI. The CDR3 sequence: CASSRSTGYEQYF. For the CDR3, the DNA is TGTGCCAGCTCCCGCAGTACAGGCTACGAGCAGTACTTC.

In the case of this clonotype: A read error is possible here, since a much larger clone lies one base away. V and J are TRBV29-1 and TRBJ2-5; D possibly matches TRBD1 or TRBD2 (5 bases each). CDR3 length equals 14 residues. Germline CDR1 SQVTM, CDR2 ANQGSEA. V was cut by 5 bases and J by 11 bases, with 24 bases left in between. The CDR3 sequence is CSVLVGTSGKIQYF. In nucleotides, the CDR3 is TGCAGCGTTCTCGTGGGGACCTCGGGCAAGATTCAGTACTTC.

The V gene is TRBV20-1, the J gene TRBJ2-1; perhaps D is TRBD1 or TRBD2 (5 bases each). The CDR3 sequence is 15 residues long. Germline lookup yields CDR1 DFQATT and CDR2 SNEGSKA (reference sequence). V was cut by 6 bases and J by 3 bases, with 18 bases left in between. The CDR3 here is CSAKPGPTLYNEQFF. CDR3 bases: TGCAGTGCCAAACCGGGACCAACACTCTACAATGAGCAGTTCTTC.

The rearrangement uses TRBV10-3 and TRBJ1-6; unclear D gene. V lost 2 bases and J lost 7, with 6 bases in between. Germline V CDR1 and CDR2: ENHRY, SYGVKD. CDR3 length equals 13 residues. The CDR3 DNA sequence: TGTGCCATCAGTGAGGGGAACAATTCACCCCTCCACTTT. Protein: CAISEGNNSPLHF.

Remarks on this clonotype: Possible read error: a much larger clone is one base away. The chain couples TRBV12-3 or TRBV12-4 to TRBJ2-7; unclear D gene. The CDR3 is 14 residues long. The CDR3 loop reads CASSLARASYERYF. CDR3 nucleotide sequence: TGTGCCAGCAGTCTCGCTCGGGCATCCTACGAGCGGTACTTC.

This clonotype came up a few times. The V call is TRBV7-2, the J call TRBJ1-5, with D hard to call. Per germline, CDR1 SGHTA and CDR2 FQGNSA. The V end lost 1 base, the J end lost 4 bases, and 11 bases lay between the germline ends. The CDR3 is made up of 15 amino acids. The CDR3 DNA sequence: TGTGCCAGCAGCTTAGTCCCAGCGGAGAATCAGCCCCAGCATTTT. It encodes CASSLVPAENQPQHF.

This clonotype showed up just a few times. CDR3 nucleotide sequence: TGTGCCAGCAGGGCTTCAAGTTCCTCCTACAATGAGCAGTTCTTC. Its translation: CASRASSSSYNEQFF. The chain uses TRBV6-5 and TRBJ2-1; D unclear. Per germline, CDR1 MNHEY and CDR2 SVGAGI. V lost 6 bases and J 0 bases, leaving 12 bases between the germline ends. The CDR3 spans 15 residues.

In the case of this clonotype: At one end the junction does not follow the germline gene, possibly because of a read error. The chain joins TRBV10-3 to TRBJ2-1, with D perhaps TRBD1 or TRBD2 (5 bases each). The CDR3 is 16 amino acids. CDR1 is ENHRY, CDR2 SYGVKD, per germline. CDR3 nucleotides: TGTGCCATCAGTGAGCGAGCCGGGACCACCTACAATGGGCAGTTCTTC. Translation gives CAISERAGTTYNGQFF.

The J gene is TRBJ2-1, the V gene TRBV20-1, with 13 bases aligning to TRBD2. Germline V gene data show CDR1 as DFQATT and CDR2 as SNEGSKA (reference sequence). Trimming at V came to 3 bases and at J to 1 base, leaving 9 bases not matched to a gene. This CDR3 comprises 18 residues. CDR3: CSARRTSGSRASYNEQFF. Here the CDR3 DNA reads TGCAGTGCTAGGCGGACTAGCGGGAGCAGGGCTTCCTACAATGAGCAGTTCTTC.